The clone carrying this T cell receptor beta chain was seen only a few times. This sample was taken from a study of identifying expanded T cells in peripheral blood. Sequenced by immunoSEQ multiplex PCR; TCRdb stores in-frame clones only, minus some. The table shows tens of thousands of clones, with about 83% occurring only once. The material sequenced was blood. This sequence originates from a person between 18 and 70 years old in good health.

The CDR3 sequence: CASSLTSGETQYF. In nucleotides, the CDR3 is TGTGCCAGCAGCTTAACTAGCGGAGAGACCCAGTACTTC. The chain employs TRBV7-3 and TRBJ2-5; tentative D call: TRBD2 (6 bases). Per germline, CDR1 SGHTA and CDR2 FQGTGA. V lost 0 bases to trimming and J lost 4 bases, with 6 bases between them. The CDR3 has 13 amino acids.